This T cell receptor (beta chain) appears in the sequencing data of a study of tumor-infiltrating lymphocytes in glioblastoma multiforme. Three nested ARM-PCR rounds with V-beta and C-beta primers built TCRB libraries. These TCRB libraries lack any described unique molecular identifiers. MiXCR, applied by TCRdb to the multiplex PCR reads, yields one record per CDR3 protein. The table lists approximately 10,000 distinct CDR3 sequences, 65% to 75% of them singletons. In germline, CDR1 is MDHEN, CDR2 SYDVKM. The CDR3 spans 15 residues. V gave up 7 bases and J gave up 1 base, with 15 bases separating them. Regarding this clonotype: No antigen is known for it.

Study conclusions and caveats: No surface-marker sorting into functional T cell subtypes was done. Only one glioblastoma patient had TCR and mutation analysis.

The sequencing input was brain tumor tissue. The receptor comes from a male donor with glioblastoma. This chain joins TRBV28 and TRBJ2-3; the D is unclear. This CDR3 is CASILLGGGTDTQYF. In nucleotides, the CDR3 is TGTGCCAGCATCCTTTTGGGTGGGGGCACAGATACGCAGTATTTT.